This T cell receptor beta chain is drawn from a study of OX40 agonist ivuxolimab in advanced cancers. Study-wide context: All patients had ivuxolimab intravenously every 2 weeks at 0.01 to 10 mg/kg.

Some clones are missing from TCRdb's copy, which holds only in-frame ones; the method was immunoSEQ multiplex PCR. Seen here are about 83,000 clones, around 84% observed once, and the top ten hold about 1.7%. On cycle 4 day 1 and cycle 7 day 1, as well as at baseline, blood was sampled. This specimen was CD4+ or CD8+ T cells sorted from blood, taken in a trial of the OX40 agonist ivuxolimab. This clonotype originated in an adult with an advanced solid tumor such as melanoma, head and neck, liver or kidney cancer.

The CDR3 bases are TGTGCCAGCTCACTTACCGGGCCCACCACCTACGAGCAGTACTTC. Translated, it gives CASSLTGPTTYEQYF. This rearrangement joins TRBV18 to TRBJ2-7; D unclear. The CDR3 sequence is 15 residues long. V gave up 4 bases and J gave up 2 bases, with 15 bases separating them. CDR1 KGHSH and CDR2 LQKENI come from the germline V gene.